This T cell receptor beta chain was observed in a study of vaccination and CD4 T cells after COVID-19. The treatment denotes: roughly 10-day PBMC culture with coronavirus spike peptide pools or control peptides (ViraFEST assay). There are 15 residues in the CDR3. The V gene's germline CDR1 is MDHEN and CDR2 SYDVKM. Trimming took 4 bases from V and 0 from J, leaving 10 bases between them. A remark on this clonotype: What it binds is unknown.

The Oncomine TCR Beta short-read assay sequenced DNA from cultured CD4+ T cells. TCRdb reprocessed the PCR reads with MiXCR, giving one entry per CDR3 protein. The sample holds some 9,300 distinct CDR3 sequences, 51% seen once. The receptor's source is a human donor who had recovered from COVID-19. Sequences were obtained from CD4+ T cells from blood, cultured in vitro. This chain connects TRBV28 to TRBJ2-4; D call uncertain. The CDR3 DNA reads TGTGCCAGCAGTTGGGCCATTAAAGCCAAAAACATTCAGTACTTC. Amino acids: CASSWAIKAKNIQYF.